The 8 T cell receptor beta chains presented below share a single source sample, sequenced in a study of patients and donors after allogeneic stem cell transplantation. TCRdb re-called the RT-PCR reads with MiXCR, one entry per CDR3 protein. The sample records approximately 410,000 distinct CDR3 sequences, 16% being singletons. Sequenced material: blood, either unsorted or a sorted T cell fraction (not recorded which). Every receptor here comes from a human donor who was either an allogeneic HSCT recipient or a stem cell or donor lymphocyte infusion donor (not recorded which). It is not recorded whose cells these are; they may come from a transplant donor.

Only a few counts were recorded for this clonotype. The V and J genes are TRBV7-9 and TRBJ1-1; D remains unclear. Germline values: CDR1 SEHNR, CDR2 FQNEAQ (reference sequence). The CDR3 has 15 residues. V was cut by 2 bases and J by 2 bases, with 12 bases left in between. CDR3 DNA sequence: TGTGCCAGCAGCTTACTTTCGACGGGCAACACTGAAGCTTTCTTT. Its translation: CASSLLSTGNTEAFF.

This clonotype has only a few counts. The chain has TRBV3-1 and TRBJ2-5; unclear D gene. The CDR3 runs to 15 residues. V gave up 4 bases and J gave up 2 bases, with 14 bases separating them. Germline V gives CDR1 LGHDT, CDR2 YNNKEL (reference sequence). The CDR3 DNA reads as TGTGCCAGCAGCCCCCGAGGCAGGAAACAAGAGACCCAGTACTTC. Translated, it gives CASSPRGRKQETQYF.

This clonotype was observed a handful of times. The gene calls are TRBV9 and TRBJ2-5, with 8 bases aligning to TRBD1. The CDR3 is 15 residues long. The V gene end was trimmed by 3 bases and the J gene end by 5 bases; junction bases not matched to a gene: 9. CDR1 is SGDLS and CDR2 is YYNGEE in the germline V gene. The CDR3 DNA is TGTGCCAGCAGCGGCCGGGACAGGCCAAAGGAGACCCAGTACTTC. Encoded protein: CASSGRDRPKETQYF.

Written as DNA, the CDR3 is TGTGCCAGCAGTTTAGAGGGGCGGGGGACCCAGTACTTC. Protein product: CASSLEGRGTQYF. The V and J genes are TRBV27 and TRBJ2-5, with D possibly matching TRBD2 (6 bases). Trimming left V 2 bases short and J 7 bases short, with 11 bases between. CDR3 length: 13 residues. The germline V gene has CDR1 MNHEY and CDR2 SMNVEV (reference sequence).

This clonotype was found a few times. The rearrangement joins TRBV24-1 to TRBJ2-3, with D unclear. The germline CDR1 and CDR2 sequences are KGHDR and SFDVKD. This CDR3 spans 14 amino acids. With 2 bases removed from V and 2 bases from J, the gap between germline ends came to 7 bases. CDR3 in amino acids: CATSDSANTDTQYF. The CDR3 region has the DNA TGTGCCACCAGTGATTCGGCCAACACAGATACGCAGTATTTT.

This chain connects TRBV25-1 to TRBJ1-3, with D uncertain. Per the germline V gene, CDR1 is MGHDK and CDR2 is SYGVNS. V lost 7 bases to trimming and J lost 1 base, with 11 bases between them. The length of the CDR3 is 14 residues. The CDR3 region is CASKSKKSGNTIYF. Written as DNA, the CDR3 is TGTGCCAGCAAGAGCAAAAAGTCTGGAAACACCATATATTTT.

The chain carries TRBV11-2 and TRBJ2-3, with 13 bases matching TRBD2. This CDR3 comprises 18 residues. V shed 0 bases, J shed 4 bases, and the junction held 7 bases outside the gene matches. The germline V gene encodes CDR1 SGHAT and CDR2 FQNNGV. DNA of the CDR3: TGTGCCAGCAGCTTAGACCCGGGACTAGCGGGATCGGCAGATACGCAGTATTTT. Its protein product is CASSLDPGLAGSADTQYF.

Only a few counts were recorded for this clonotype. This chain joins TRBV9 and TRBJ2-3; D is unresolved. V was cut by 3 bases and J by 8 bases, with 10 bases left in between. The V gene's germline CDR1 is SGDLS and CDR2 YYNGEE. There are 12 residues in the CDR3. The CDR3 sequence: CASSEGIGTQYF. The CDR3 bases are TGTGCCAGCAGCGAAGGGATCGGTACGCAGTATTTT.